The rows below give T cell receptor beta chains drawn from one sample of a study of identifying expanded T cells in peripheral blood. The protocol was immunoSEQ multiplex PCR, while the TCRdb copy is restricted to in-frame clones and leaves out a portion. In the table there are 85,000 to 120,000 clones, about 87% of which are singletons. The sequenced material came from blood. Every receptor here comes from a person aged 18-70 years in good health. CDR3s include the opening cysteine and the closing phenylalanine or tryptophan. A D gene is named only where the DNA matches it firmly. Not all rows give a size; the values are once, few, many and, for expanded clones, a class.

TRBD1	TRBV5-4	14	-	TRBJ2-5	CASSFNDRAETQYF	TGTGCCAGCAGCTTTAATGACAGGGCAGAGACCCAGTACTTC
TRBD2	TRBV4-3	15	-	TRBJ2-7	CASSQETSGFYEQYF	TGCGCCAGCAGCCAAGAGACTAGCGGTTTCTACGAGCAGTACTTC
-	TRBV18	15	-	TRBJ1-3	CASSPRDLSGNTIYF	TGTGCCAGCTCACCAAGGGACCTCTCTGGAAACACCATATATTTT
-	TRBV28	14	-	TRBJ2-7	CASTAARVGYEQYF	TGTGCCAGCACCGCAGCCAGGGTAGGCTACGAGCAGTACTTC
TRBD2	TRBV6-1	16	-	TRBJ2-1	CASSEGLAALGNEQFF	TGTGCCAGCAGTGAAGGACTAGCGGCCCTAGGGAATGAGCAGTTCTTC
TRBD1	TRBV27	15	-	TRBJ2-1	CASSDYRGRPNEQFF	TGTGCCAGCAGCGACTACAGGGGGCGGCCCAATGAGCAGTTCTTC
-	TRBV7-7	16	-	TRBJ1-3	CASSLGDAGSGNTIYF	TGTGCCAGCAGCTTAGGAGACGCGGGCTCTGGAAACACCATATATTTT
-	TRBV6-5	14	once	TRBJ1-5	CASRGGGRNQPQHF	TGTGCCAGCAGAGGGGGTGGGCGCAATCAGCCCCAGCATTTT
TRBD2	TRBV2	14	-	TRBJ2-3	CASMSREAPDTQYF	TGTGCCAGCATGTCGCGGGAGGCCCCAGATACGCAGTATTTT
TRBD2	TRBV10-3	15	-	TRBJ2-3	CATAPGTTSTDTQYF	TGTGCCACTGCACCCGGGACTACCAGCACAGATACGCAGTATTTT
-	TRBV21-1	16	-	TRBJ2-1	CASSQRPISSYNEQFF	TGTGCCAGCAGCCAAAGGCCGATAAGCTCCTACAATGAGCAGTTCTTC
-	TRBV14	13	few	TRBJ2-1	CASSSLGDNEQFF	TGTGCCAGCAGCTCCCTGGGGGACAATGAGCAGTTCTTC
TRBD1	TRBV4-3	15	-	TRBJ1-4	CASSQFRDRGEKLFF	TGCGCCAGCAGCCAATTCCGGGACAGGGGGGAAAAACTGTTTTTT
TRBD1	TRBV19	16	-	TRBJ1-1	CASSTRQGAGNTEAFF	TGTGCCAGTAGTACACGACAGGGGGCGGGGAACACTGAAGCTTTCTTT
-	TRBV9	16	-	TRBJ2-2	CASSVDNSGATGELFF	TGTGCCAGCAGCGTAGATAATAGCGGAGCCACCGGGGAGCTGTTTTTT
-	TRBV6-4	14	-	TRBJ1-4	CASSVDSTNEKLFF	TGTGCCAGCAGTGTGGACTCAACTAATGAAAAACTGTTTTTT
-	TRBV7-9	16	-	TRBJ1-4	CASSLGGEATNEKLFF	TGTGCCAGCAGCTTGGGGGGAGAGGCAACTAATGAAAAACTGTTTTTT
-	TRBV7-9	15	-	TRBJ1-6	CASSLSMGFNSPLHF	TGTGCCAGCAGCTTAAGTATGGGGTTTAATTCACCCCTCCACTTT
-	TRBV9	14	-	TRBJ1-4	CASSQTATNEKLFF	TGTGCCAGCAGCCAAACCGCAACTAATGAAAAACTGTTTTTT
-	TRBV10-2	12	-	TRBJ2-3	CASTPATDTQYF	TGCGCCAGCACGCCGGCGACAGATACGCAGTATTTT
-	TRBV21-1	13	-	TRBJ2-2	CASNERETGELFF	TGTGCCAGCAACGAGCGGGAGACCGGGGAGCTGTTTTTT
-	TRBV7-9	14	-	TRBJ1-4	CASSLVGGNEKLFF	TGTGCCAGCAGCTTAGTCGGGGGAAACGAAAAACTGTTTTTT
-	TRBV19	14	-	TRBJ1-4	CASSSVSLNEKLFF	TGTGCCAGTAGTTCGGTCAGTCTTAATGAAAAACTGTTTTTT
TRBD1	TRBV9	15	-	TRBJ2-7	CASSYRVDRDYEQYF	TGTGCCAGCAGTTATAGAGTGGACAGGGACTACGAGCAGTACTTC
TRBD2	TRBV9	18	-	TRBJ2-2	CASSARLSGRATTGELFF	TGTGCCAGCAGCGCGAGACTTAGCGGGAGAGCGACAACCGGGGAGCTGTTTTTT
TRBD2	TRBV11-2	14	-	TRBJ2-5	CASSLAGGGETQYF	TGTGCCAGCAGCTTAGCGGGGGGAGGAGAGACCCAGTACTTC
TRBD1	TRBV18	14	-	TRBJ1-2	CASSPSQGDYGYTF	TGTGCCAGCTCGCCTTCTCAGGGGGACTATGGCTACACCTTC
TRBD1	TRBV27	14	-	TRBJ1-1	CASSPLQGGTEAFF	TGTGCCAGCAGTCCTTTACAGGGGGGGACTGAAGCTTTCTTT
-	TRBV7-6	15	-	TRBJ2-2	CASSLIDSNTGELFF	TGTGCCAGCAGCTTAATAGACAGCAACACCGGGGAGCTGTTTTTT
-	TRBV7-8	13	-	TRBJ2-5	CASSSRQQETQYF	TGTGCCAGCAGCTCAAGACAGCAAGAGACCCAGTACTTC
-	TRBV18	14	once	TRBJ2-3	CASSPYASTDTQYF	TGTGCCAGCTCACCATACGCATCCACAGATACGCAGTATTTT
-	TRBV6-5	14	-	TRBJ2-5	CASSYDRYQETQYF	TGTGCCAGCAGTTACGACAGGTACCAAGAGACCCAGTACTTC
-	TRBV28	12	few	TRBJ1-2	CASDRGAYGYTF	TGTGCCAGCGACCGGGGCGCGTATGGCTACACCTTC
TRBD1	TRBV5-4	15	-	TRBJ1-1	CASSFPGTVNTEAFF	TGTGCCAGCAGCTTCCCCGGGACAGTGAACACTGAAGCTTTCTTT
-	TRBV5-4	14	-	TRBJ1-2	CASTSRGGEYGYTF	TGTGCCAGCACCTCAAGGGGGGGAGAGTATGGCTACACCTTC
-	TRBV29-1	13	-	TRBJ1-2	CSVAGYANYGYTF	TGCAGCGTTGCAGGCTACGCCAACTATGGCTACACCTTC
-	TRBV5-4	13	-	TRBJ1-4	CASSLVGTEKLFF	TGTGCCAGCAGCTTGGTGGGGACTGAAAAACTGTTTTTT
-	TRBV12-5	12	-	TRBJ2-1	CASGLDSGEQFF	TGTGCTAGTGGTTTGGATAGCGGTGAGCAGTTCTTC
TRBD1	TRBV19	15	-	TRBJ2-2	CASNRGTGVDGELFF	TGTGCCAGTAACCGAGGGACAGGGGTCGACGGGGAGCTGTTTTTT
-	TRBV6-1	11	-	TRBJ2-1	CASTRYNEQFF	TGTGCCAGCACACGGTACAATGAGCAGTTCTTC
-	TRBV7-2	16	once	TRBJ1-5	CASSDQGSISNQPQHF	TGTGCCAGCAGCGACCAGGGATCTATAAGCAATCAGCCCCAGCATTTT
TRBD2	TRBV11-2	15	-	TRBJ2-7	CASSFDLAGVYEQYF	TGTGCCAGCAGCTTTGATCTAGCGGGAGTTTACGAGCAGTACTTC
TRBD1	TRBV5-1	15	once	TRBJ2-7	CASSLAGQVFYEQYF	TGCGCCAGCAGCTTGGCCGGACAGGTCTTCTACGAGCAGTACTTC
-	TRBV7-9	14	-	TRBJ1-2	CASSNFGGVYGYTF	TGTGCCAGCAGCAATTTCGGCGGGGTCTATGGCTACACCTTC
-	TRBV27	14	-	TRBJ1-4	CASSDWGRGEKLFF	TGTGCCAGCAGTGACTGGGGGCGAGGTGAAAAACTGTTTTTT